This T cell receptor beta chain was profiled in a study of CD8+ T cells in alopecia areata. The study's findings and limits: Any link of baseline CD8+ expansion to response, resting on one nonresponder, remains uncertain.

Treatment here: oral pan-JAK inhibitor, 5-10 mg twice daily. Germline CDR1 reads SGHTA; CDR2 reads FQGTGA. This CDR3 has 16 residues. V lost 5 bases, J lost 2 bases, and 8 bases stayed unmatched. Concerning this clone: The target antigen is unknown.

Following RNA extraction, reverse transcription yielded cDNA that acted as the sequencing template. Clones were read by immunoSEQ multiplex PCR, and TCRdb kept only the in-frame ones, dropping some. The data hold about 210,000 clones, with under 40% observed a single time. The chain employs TRBV7-3 and TRBJ2-2; 7 bases agree with TRBD1. The sequencing used CD4+ T cells sorted from blood, collected at roughly week 30, from a patient treated with tofacitinib. This TCR derives from a human donor with alopecia areata. This CDR3 is CASSPNRGFNTGELFF. The CDR3 coding sequence is TGTGCCAGCAGCCCAAACAGGGGATTTAACACCGGGGAGCTGTTTTTT.